This note documents a single T cell receptor beta chain sequence. This specimen comes from a study of metastatic and nonmetastatic thyroid tumors. Study-wide background: Comparative analysis of repertoires was undertaken across blood and tumor or nodule tissue obtained from malignant and benign thyroid patients.

Not a single patient had been given any form of treatment at any point before undergoing thyroid surgery. In germline, CDR1 is SGHDT, CDR2 YYEEEE. This CDR3 spans 14 amino acids. V dropped 2 bases and J dropped 5 bases, with 14 bases sitting between them. In the original analysis: The authors used CDR3 differences across clinicopathological groups to build a distant-metastasis classifier for papillary thyroid cancer. TCRdb redid the clone calls on the PCR reads using MiXCR. The V and J calls here are based on TCRdb, not the publication. The data contain some 19,000 clones, roughly 16% of them singletons.

This TCR derives from a female donor with papillary thyroid cancer or a benign thyroid nodule (not recorded which). Some clones in this sample may be carry-over from other donors' samples. The chain joins TRBV5-6 to TRBJ2-7, with D uncertain. The sample was blood. CDR3 coding DNA: TGTGCCAGCAGCTTTAAAGGTCATTCAGACGAGCAGTACTTC. Translation: CASSFKGHSDEQYF.